This TCR beta chain emerged from a study of response to subunit inactivated influenza vaccine. This clonotype came up a few times. TCRdb used MiXCR to reprocess the RT-PCR reads, holding one entry per CDR3 protein. The sample lists roughly 500,000 distinct CDR3 sequences, less than 30% seen once, with 1.9% in the top ten. The CDR3 covers 11 residues. Looked up from germline, CDR1 is SGHTA and CDR2 is FQGNSA. V lost 5 bases and J 9 bases, leaving 9 bases between the germline ends. The rearrangement joins TRBV7-2 to TRBJ2-3; D gene ambiguous. The sequence was obtained from a man aged 45-65 years who received an inactivated influenza vaccine. The starting material was CD4+ T cells sorted from PBMCs, obtained about 5 days after vaccination. CDR3 DNA: TGTGCCAGCAGCCTGAGCAGCACGCAGTATTTT. This gives the protein CASSLSSTQYF.